These 21 T cell receptor beta chains originate from one sample sequenced in a study of OX40 agonist ivuxolimab in advanced cancers. Library generation was performed with the immunoSEQ multiplex PCR assay. Here the immuneACCESS table is served through TCRdb, limited to in-frame sequences with V and J called. Missing clones are a known gap in these copies; in checked studies unresolved V genes cover under half, and the rest lacks a known reason. This sample has more than 45,000 clones in its table, and 88% of those were observed once. The ten biggest clones cover roughly 8.1% of the sample. Specimen: CD4+ or CD8+ T cells sorted from blood, collected in a trial of the OX40 agonist ivuxolimab. The receptors were gathered from an adult with an advanced solid tumor such as melanoma, head and neck, liver or kidney cancer.

A single count supports this clone. The chain recombines TRBV6-1 with TRBJ2-7; no reliable D call. CDR1 and CDR2 (germline): MNHNS, SASEGT. The V end lost 5 bases, the J end lost 3 bases, and 2 bases lay between the germline ends. The CDR3 is made up of 10 amino acids. The CDR3 DNA follows: TGTGCCAGCAGTTTCTACGAGCAGTACTTC. It encodes CASSFYEQYF.

V and J are TRBV10-3 and TRBJ2-7; 15 nucleotides align to TRBD2. CDR3 length: 19 amino acids. Looked up from germline, CDR1 is ENHRY and CDR2 is SYGVKD. V trimming: 0 bases; J trimming: 1 base; junction bases outside the gene matches: 7. The CDR3 protein is CAISESMVGLAGGSYEQYF. The CDR3 nucleotides are TGTGCCATCAGTGAGTCGATGGTCGGACTAGCGGGAGGGTCCTACGAGCAGTACTTC.

The rearrangement joins TRBV7-2 to TRBJ1-1, with no clear D. Germline V CDR1 and CDR2: SGHTA, FQGNSA. CDR3 length: 13 residues. Trimming cost V 5 bases and J 3 bases, with 10 bases left between them. The DNA of the CDR3 is TGTGCCAGCAGCCCGGTGTGGGACACTGAAGCTTTCTTT. Amino acids: CASSPVWDTEAFF.

The chain couples TRBV2 to TRBJ1-5; 7 bases are shared with TRBD1. The length of the CDR3 is 15 residues. Germline CDR1 and CDR2: SNHLY and FYNNEI. V lost 6 bases to trimming and J lost 0 bases; unmatched junction nucleotides: 5. This chain's CDR3 is CASRDRAYSNQPQHF. The CDR3 DNA sequence: TGTGCCAGCAGAGACAGGGCTTATAGCAATCAGCCCCAGCATTTT.

This chain links TRBV5-1 with TRBJ2-1; TRBD1 is a possible D gene (5 bases). The V gene's germline CDR1 is SGHRS and CDR2 YFSETQ. Trimming removed 5 bases at V and 8 bases at J, with 11 bases between. This CDR3 spans 12 amino acids. The CDR3 nucleotides are TGCGCCAGCAGTTCTAGGGGCCATGAGCAGTTCTTC. Protein: CASSSRGHEQFF. The variable domain in full, completed from reference TRBV5-1 and TRBJ2-1, reads KAGVTQTPRYLIKTRGQQVTLSCSPISGHRSVSWYQQTPGQGLQFLFEYFSETQRNKGNFPGRFSGRQFSNSRSEMNVSTLELGDSALYLCASSSRGHEQFFGPGTRLTVL.

The V call is TRBV7-9, the J call TRBJ2-2, with D possibly matching TRBD1 (6 bases). The V gene lost 5 bases and the J gene lost 0 bases, with 16 bases spanning the gap. CDR3 length equals 17 residues. CDR1 is SEHNR and CDR2 is FQNEAQ in the germline V gene (reference sequence). CDR3 nucleotide sequence: TGTGCCAGCAGCCGGTCCAGGGGAACCTCGAACACCGGGGAGCTGTTTTTT. Its protein product is CASSRSRGTSNTGELFF.

This rearrangement joins TRBV5-1 to TRBJ2-7; no definite D call. The CDR3 is 16 residues long. CDR1 and CDR2 from the germline V gene are SGHRS and YFSETQ. The ends were cut back, 0 bases at V and 1 base at J, with 14 bases in the middle. The CDR3 DNA sequence: TGCGCCAGCAGCTTGGCCGAGAGACGGATATCCTACGAGCAGTACTTC. Translation: CASSLAERRISYEQYF.

The chain joins TRBV10-3 to TRBJ1-5; D call uncertain. The CDR3 spans 14 residues. Germline lookup yields CDR1 ENHRY and CDR2 SYGVKD. V lost 2 bases and J lost 1, with 6 bases in between. CDR3 loop: CAISEAGSNQPQHF. CDR3 in DNA: TGTGCCATCAGTGAGGCGGGGAGCAATCAGCCCCAGCATTTT.

This rearrangement joins TRBV27 to TRBJ1-5, with D tentatively TRBD1 (5 bases). CDR1 is MNHEY and CDR2 is SMNVEV in the germline V gene (reference sequence). Trimming took off 3 bases at V and 6 bases at J, with 18 bases between the two ends. CDR3 length equals 16 residues. In nucleotides, the CDR3 is TGTGCCAGCAGTTTCGGAGTTGGGGGGTGGTTTCAGCCCCAGCATTTT. It is translated as CASSFGVGGWFQPQHF.

The sample holds one count of this clone. The rearrangement joins TRBV11-2 to TRBJ2-7, with TRBD2 as a possible D gene (6 bases). This CDR3 is 15 amino acids long. Germline CDR1 reads SGHAT; CDR2 reads FQNNGV. With 2 bases removed from V and 5 bases from J, the gap between germline ends came to 16 bases. The CDR3 loop is CASSLRLGGIDEQYF. The CDR3 nucleotides are TGTGCCAGCAGCTTAAGGTTGGGGGGAATAGACGAGCAGTACTTC.

The rearrangement joins TRBV28 to TRBJ1-1; 7 positions agree with TRBD1. CDR3 size: 15 residues. Germline-derived CDR1 and CDR2 are MDHEN and SYDVKM. Germline trimming cut 8 bases from V and 3 bases from J; bases unmatched to any gene: 12. The chain's CDR3 is CASGSTGTSDTEAFF. In DNA, the CDR3 is TGTGCCAGCGGTTCGACAGGGACTAGCGACACTGAAGCTTTCTTT.

The chain has TRBV11-2 and TRBJ2-3, with 11 bases matching TRBD2. V dropped 5 bases and J dropped 2; count of bases not matched to a gene: 9. The CDR3 is 17 residues long. CDR1 is SGHAT, CDR2 FQNNGV, per germline. The CDR3 sequence: CASSLGTSGRYTDTQYF. DNA of the CDR3: TGTGCCAGCAGCCTTGGGACTAGCGGTCGTTACACAGATACGCAGTATTTT. The variable domain in full, with the rest retrieved from reference TRBV11-2 and TRBJ2-3, is EAGVAQSPRYKIIEKRQSVAFWCNPISGHATLYWYQQILGQGPKLLIQFQNNGVVDDSQLPKDRFSAERLKGVDSTLKIQPAKLEDSAVYLCASSLGTSGRYTDTQYFGPGTRLTVL.

The rearrangement joins TRBV21-1 to TRBJ2-3; the table calls TRBD2, which could not be checked here. TRBV21-1 is termed a pseudogene. The CDR3 loop spans 17 amino acids. In DNA, the CDR3 is TGTGCCAGCAGCCGGGAAGGGCGGGAGGTCTGCACAGATACGCAGTATTTT. This gives the protein CASSREGREVCTDTQYF.

The rearrangement links TRBV29-1 to TRBJ1-2; 7 bases align to TRBD1. Germline V gives CDR1 SQVTM, CDR2 ANQGSEA. This CDR3 is built from 14 residues. The trim removed 5 bases at V and 2 bases at J, leaving 8 bases unmatched. CDR3 coding DNA: TGCAGCGTTAATACAGGGGTAGCCAACTATGGCTACACCTTC. Translation gives CSVNTGVANYGYTF.

The chain carries TRBV7-9 and TRBJ2-1, with unresolved D. This CDR3 comprises 14 residues. Deletions cut 1 base from V and 9 bases from J, with 13 bases between. The germline V gene has CDR1 SEHNR and CDR2 FQNEAQ (reference sequence). The CDR3 nucleotides read TGTGCCAGCAGCTTAGGAATTAGCCTTGGTGAGCAGTTCTTC. Encoded protein: CASSLGISLGEQFF.

This clone was found once. This rearrangement joins TRBV19 to TRBJ2-2; TRBD1 matches at 9 bases. J gave up 3 bases and V 4 bases, and 6 bases lay outside the gene matches. CDR1 is LNHDA and CDR2 is SQIVND in the germline V gene (reference sequence). The CDR3 has 16 amino acids. This chain's CDR3 is CASSTDRGIYTGELFF. The CDR3 region has the DNA TGTGCCAGTAGTACCGACAGGGGGATCTACACCGGGGAGCTGTTTTTT.

The V call is TRBV7-3, the J call TRBJ1-1, with 10 bases fitting TRBD1. The CDR3 has 15 residues. Germline lookup yields CDR1 SGHTA and CDR2 FQGTGA. V was clipped by 8 bases and J by 5 bases; unmatched bases: 11. The CDR3 loop is CASGGTGVLSTEAFF. The DNA for the CDR3 is TGTGCCAGCGGTGGGACAGGGGTATTATCTACTGAAGCTTTCTTT. The full variable domain, rest sourced from reference TRBV7-3 and TRBJ1-1, is GAGVSQTPSNKVTEKGKYVELRCDPISGHTALYWYRQSLGQGPEFLIYFQGTGAADDSGLPNDRFFAVRPEGSVSTLKIQRTERGDSAVYLCASGGTGVLSTEAFFGQGTRLTVV.

This chain links TRBV4-2 with TRBJ1-5; the D gene is possibly TRBD1 (6 bases). Germline V lookup: CDR1 LGHNA, CDR2 YNFKEQ. This CDR3 comprises 18 residues. V was shortened by 3 bases and J by 0 bases, with 18 bases between the two germline ends. The CDR3 DNA reads TGTGCCAGCAGCCACGACAGGCGGGGGACTAATAGCAATCAGCCCCAGCATTTT. Translated: CASSHDRRGTNSNQPQHF.

On this clone: Germline and junction disagree at one end, which may indicate a read error. J is TRBJ1-5 and V is TRBV19, with unresolved D. There are 14 residues in the CDR3. CDR1 is LNHDA, CDR2 SQIVND, per germline (reference sequence). The DNA for the CDR3 is TGTGCCAGTAGTATACAGGCCCCGAATCGGCCCCAGCATTTT. Its translation: CASSIQAPNRPQHF.

The V and J genes are TRBV7-9 and TRBJ1-1; 8 nucleotides match TRBD1. From germline, CDR1 is SEHNR and CDR2 FQNEAQ (reference sequence). The CDR3 extends over 14 amino acids. V lost 5 bases to trimming and J lost 0 bases; unmatched junction nucleotides: 2. The CDR3 is CASSRQGMNTEAFF. The CDR3 nucleotides are TGTGCCAGCAGCAGACAGGGGATGAACACTGAAGCTTTCTTT.

The chain joins TRBV7-3 to TRBJ2-2; D not certain. This CDR3 comprises 14 residues. In germline, CDR1 is SGHTA, CDR2 FQGTGA. Trimming removed 2 bases at V and 3 bases at J, with 7 bases between. The CDR3 DNA reads TGTGCCAGCAGCTTACTACCGTACACCGGGGAGCTGTTTTTT. Its translation: CASSLLPYTGELFF.